These 23 T cell receptor beta chains were sequenced from one sample in a study of T cells after yellow fever vaccination (dated by TCRdb to about 2019). The library was produced with 5' RACE. Sequenced on an Illumina HiSeq 2500. Through fastp at Q25 and MiXCR, TCRdb rebuilt clones from the public reads, retaining in-frame beta chains. Each entry is one CDR3 protein sequence, shown with its most common DNA and genes. The sample profile shows approximately 510,000 distinct CDR3 sequences; roughly a fifth of them were found once. About a sixth of the sample belongs to the ten largest clones. Reading the label with the study, this specimen's treatment or condition is: live attenuated yellow fever vaccine strain. Sequences were derived from PBMCs, sampled roughly 20 days after the first yellow fever vaccination. The receptors stem from a man younger than 30 who received the YFV17D yellow fever vaccine.

A few counts support this clonotype. V gene TRBV5-1 combines with J gene TRBJ1-4; 7 bases fit TRBD1. Losses at the gene ends were 4 bases for V and 12 bases for J; bases not matched to a gene: 12. This CDR3 is built from 14 residues. Germline loops: CDR1 SGHRS, CDR2 YFSETQ. The CDR3 loop is CASSGGTAMKELFF. In DNA, the CDR3 is TGCGCCAGCAGCGGCGGGACAGCTATGAAAGAACTGTTTTTT.

The J gene is TRBJ1-3, the V gene TRBV7-3, with D unresolved. The V end lost 2 bases, the J end lost 8 bases, and 10 bases lay between the germline ends. The CDR3 is made up of 13 amino acids. Germline CDR1 and CDR2: SGHTA and FQGTGA. The DNA for the CDR3 is TGTGCCAGCAGCTTAGTAGACGGGGACACCATATATTTT. It codes for CASSLVDGDTIYF.

This sequence joins TRBV7-9 and TRBJ1-4, with 7 nucleotides matching TRBD1. This CDR3 contains 16 residues. Germline CDR1 is SEHNR and CDR2 is FQNEAQ (reference sequence). V lost 6 bases and J lost 3; bases outside the gene matches: 10. CDR3: CASSRTGVVANEKLFF. In DNA form, the CDR3 reads TGTGCCAGCAGTCGAACAGGGGTCGTGGCTAATGAAAAACTGTTTTTT.

This clonotype was counted only a few times. The CDR3 loop reads CASSSSPGTIGSPLHF. The CDR3 bases are TGTGCCAGCAGCTCTTCCCCCGGGACAATAGGATCACCCCTCCACTTT. The chain employs TRBV7-2 and TRBJ1-6, with TRBD1 as a possible D gene (6 bases). CDR1 SGHTA and CDR2 FQGNSA come from the germline V gene. V lost 4 bases to trimming and J lost 10 bases, with 20 bases between them. CDR3 length equals 16 residues.

This clonotype was detected only a few times. V gene TRBV12-3 or TRBV12-4 combines with J gene TRBJ2-3; no definite D call. There are 13 residues in the CDR3. With 6 bases removed from V and 7 bases from J, the gap between germline ends came to 14 bases. CDR3 protein: CASSPKAGYTQYF. CDR3 in DNA: TGTGCCAGCAGCCCAAAGGCCGGCTATACGCAGTATTTT.

This clonotype has only a few counts. The J gene is TRBJ2-7, the V gene TRBV10-3, with D perhaps matching TRBD2 (5 bases). The germline V and J ends were trimmed by 3 bases and 5 bases, with 14 bases remaining between them. The CDR3 has 14 residues. Germline V gene data show CDR1 as ENHRY and CDR2 as SYGVKD. The CDR3 is CAISDGGMGNEQYF. DNA for the CDR3: TGTGCCATCAGTGACGGAGGAATGGGGAACGAGCAGTACTTC.

Ten or more counts support this clonotype. The chain combines TRBV5-1 with TRBJ1-1; D is uncertain. V gave up 1 base and J gave up 1 base, with 5 bases separating them. The CDR3 has 13 residues. CDR1 SGHRS and CDR2 YFSETQ come from the germline V gene. DNA of the CDR3: TGCGCCAGCAGCTTGATGGCGAACACTGAAGCTTTCTTT. Its protein is CASSLMANTEAFF.

This clonotype has more than one count but fewer than ten. The chain employs TRBV5-1 and TRBJ2-1, with 8 positions matching TRBD2. Germline CDR1 and CDR2: SGHRS and YFSETQ. The CDR3 spans 15 residues. J lost 0 bases, V lost 2 bases, and 1 base had no gene match. The CDR3 is CASSFSGDSYNEQFF. CDR3 in DNA: TGCGCCAGCAGCTTTAGCGGGGACTCCTACAATGAGCAGTTCTTC.

Only a few counts were recorded for this clonotype. The genes are TRBV28 and TRBJ2-3; TRBD2 agrees at 8 bases. V trimming: 5 bases; J trimming: 0 bases; junction bases outside the gene matches: 7. The CDR3 is made up of 16 amino acids. The germline CDR1 and CDR2 sequences are MDHEN and SYDVKM. As DNA, the CDR3 is TGTGCCAGCAGTACGGCCGCGGGGGGCAGCACAGATACGCAGTATTTT. Its translation: CASSTAAGGSTDTQYF. The full variable domain, rest sourced from reference TRBV28 and TRBJ2-3, is DVKVTQSSRYLVKRTGEKVFLECVQDMDHENMFWYRQDPGLGLRLIYFSYDVKMKEKGDIPEGYSVSREKKERFSLILESASTNQTSMYLCASSTAAGGSTDTQYFGPGTRLTVL.

This clonotype was counted a few times. The genes are TRBV20-1 and TRBJ2-1, with D possibly being TRBD1 (6 bases). Germline CDR1 is DFQATT and CDR2 is SNEGSKA (reference sequence). The CDR3 is 20 residues long. V lost 0 bases and J 0 bases, leaving 24 bases between the germline ends. Written as DNA, the CDR3 is TGCAGTGCTAGAGATGTAGTGGGAACAGGGCCCATGAGCTCCTACAATGAGCAGTTCTTC. Protein product: CSARDVVGTGPMSSYNEQFF.

This clonotype was counted between two and nine times. The chain employs TRBV5-1 and TRBJ2-2; 8 nucleotides match TRBD1. The CDR3 spans 15 residues. V lost 0 bases, J lost 7 bases, and 5 bases stayed unmatched. The V gene's germline CDR1 is SGHRS and CDR2 YFSETQ. The CDR3 loop reads CASSLGRTGLGELFF. The CDR3, as DNA: TGCGCCAGCAGCTTGGGACGGACAGGGCTCGGGGAGCTGTTTTTT. The full variable domain, with the rest looked up from reference TRBV5-1 and TRBJ2-2, is KAGVTQTPRYLIKTRGQQVTLSCSPISGHRSVSWYQQTPGQGLQFLFEYFSETQRNKGNFPGRFSGRQFSNSRSEMNVSTLELGDSALYLCASSLGRTGLGELFFGEGSRLTVL.

This sequence joins TRBV7-9 and TRBJ2-5, with 9 nucleotides matching TRBD1. The CDR3 totals 15 residues. Germline values: CDR1 SEHNR, CDR2 FQNEAQ (reference sequence). Trimming removed 0 bases from V and 7 bases from J; junction bases left unmatched: 6. The CDR3 loop reads CASSLAVTGGPTQYF. The CDR3 DNA reads as TGTGCCAGCAGCTTAGCTGTGACAGGGGGACCGACCCAGTACTTC.

This clonotype has ten or more counts. The V call is TRBV5-1, the J call TRBJ1-6; D is ambiguous. The CDR3 has 15 residues. CDR1 is SGHRS, CDR2 YFSETQ, per germline. Trimming left V 4 bases short and J 6 bases short, with 14 bases between. The CDR3 here is CASSLAVPPNSPLHF. The CDR3 nucleotides read TGCGCCAGCAGCCTCGCCGTTCCCCCTAATTCACCCCTCCACTTT.

This clonotype appeared a few times. This chain connects TRBV4-3 to TRBJ2-1; no reliable D call. This CDR3 is built from 15 residues. The germline CDR1 and CDR2 sequences are LGHNA and YSLEER. V shed 2 bases and J shed 0 bases, with 8 bases lying between them. CDR3 sequence reads: CASSQFGSSYNEQFF. CDR3 sequence (DNA): TGCGCCAGCAGCCAATTTGGTAGCTCCTACAATGAGCAGTTCTTC.

The genes are TRBV24-1 and TRBJ2-3; 9 positions agree with TRBD2. This CDR3 has 16 amino acids. CDR1 is KGHDR, CDR2 SFDVKD, per germline. J lost 2 bases, V lost 4 bases, and 6 bases had no gene match. In DNA, the CDR3 is TGTGCCACCAGTGACCCCGGGGGACTAGCCACAGATACGCAGTATTTT. Residues: CATSDPGGLATDTQYF.

The chain carries TRBV6-5 and TRBJ2-1; D possibly corresponds to TRBD1 (5 bases). Between the trimmed V and J ends, which lost 2 bases and 6 bases, there was a span of 17 bases. CDR3 length equals 16 residues. Germline CDR1 is MNHEY and CDR2 is SVGAGI. CDR3 amino acids: CASSYRIGVVFNEQFF. CDR3 coding DNA: TGTGCCAGCAGTTACCGGATAGGGGTAGTTTTCAATGAGCAGTTCTTC.

This chain links TRBV18 with TRBJ2-5, with 9 bases matching TRBD1. Germline V gene sequence: CDR1 KGHSH, CDR2 LQKENI. V shed 4 bases and J 5 bases; nucleotides not matched to a gene: 11. The CDR3 consists of 16 residues. DNA of the CDR3: TGTGCCAGCTCACGACCAACAGGGGGCAAATGGGAGACCCAGTACTTC. This sequence encodes CASSRPTGGKWETQYF.

The J gene is TRBJ2-7, the V gene TRBV5-4; D is uncertain. CDR3 length: 13 residues. Germline CDR1 is SGHNT and CDR2 is YYREEE (reference sequence). The V and J ends lost 0 bases and 3 bases respectively, with 7 bases between them. CDR3 coding DNA: TGTGCCAGCAGCTTGGGGGCGAACTACGAGCAGTACGTC. It translates to CASSLGANYEQYV.

The rearrangement uses TRBV7-9 and TRBJ2-5; D remains unclear. V was shortened by 2 bases and J by 4 bases, with 11 bases between the two germline ends. Per the germline V gene, CDR1 is SEHNR and CDR2 is FQNEAQ (reference sequence). The CDR3 extends over 14 amino acids. The CDR3 spells CASSLSRLVETQYF. The CDR3 DNA reads as TGTGCCAGCAGCTTATCACGGCTGGTAGAGACCCAGTACTTC.

The chain is built from TRBV10-3 and TRBJ1-1; D is unresolved. The CDR3 runs to 15 residues. Germline CDR1 reads ENHRY; CDR2 reads SYGVKD. V was trimmed by 3 bases and J by 11 bases, leaving 22 bases between them. The CDR3 nucleotides are TGTGCCATCAGTGAATCGTTGGGCAGCTTGCAAAAGGCTTTCTTT. Translated, it gives CAISESLGSLQKAFF.

This clonotype was detected a few times. The gene calls are TRBV5-1 and TRBJ2-7; D gene unclear. CDR1 and CDR2 from the germline V gene are SGHRS and YFSETQ. V lost 3 bases and J lost 2, with 18 bases in between. This CDR3 is 16 amino acids long. CDR3 sequence: CASSSPIRAHPYEQYV. DNA for the CDR3: TGCGCCAGCAGCTCCCCCATCCGGGCCCACCCCTACGAGCAGTACGTC.

This clonotype occurred a few times. The rearrangement uses TRBV9 and TRBJ2-7; possibly TRBD1 or TRBD2 for D (5 bases each). From germline, CDR1 is SGDLS and CDR2 YYNGEE. The CDR3 sequence is 15 residues long. Trimming removed 0 bases at V and 5 bases at J, with 15 bases between. CDR3 DNA sequence: TGTGCCAGCAGCGTAGACGGGGCCGACCACGACGAGCAGTACTTC. It is translated as CASSVDGADHDEQYF.

The chain recombines TRBV4-1 with TRBJ1-4; D call uncertain. There are 14 residues in the CDR3. Trimming removed 2 bases from V and 8 bases from J, with 12 bases in between. In germline, CDR1 is MGHRA, CDR2 YSYEKL. CDR3 loop: CASSQSLSGEKLFF. CDR3 DNA: TGCGCCAGCAGCCAATCTCTGTCTGGGGAAAAACTGTTTTTT.